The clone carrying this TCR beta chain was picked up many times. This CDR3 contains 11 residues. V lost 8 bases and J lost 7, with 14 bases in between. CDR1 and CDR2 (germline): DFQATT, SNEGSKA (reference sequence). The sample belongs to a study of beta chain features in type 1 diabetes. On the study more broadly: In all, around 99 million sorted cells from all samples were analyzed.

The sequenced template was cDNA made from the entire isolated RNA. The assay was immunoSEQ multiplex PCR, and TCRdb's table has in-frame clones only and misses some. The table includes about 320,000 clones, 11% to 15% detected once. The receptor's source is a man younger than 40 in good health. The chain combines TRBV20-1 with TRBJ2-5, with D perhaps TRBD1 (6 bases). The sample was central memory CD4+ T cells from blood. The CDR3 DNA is TGCAGTCAGGGGACCCAGGGGACCCAGTACTTC. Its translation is CSQGTQGTQYF.